This TCR beta chain originates from a study of blood T cell repertoires in COVID-19 (dated by TCRdb to about 2020). In the study overall: Collaborator samples came from the United States, Italy and Spain and covered acute and convalescent phases of COVID-19. Samples were obtained from the ongoing ImmuneRACE study (first 160 participants) and from 1,000 to 1,500 subjects provided by 6 global collaborators. The sample metadata nearly always contained a de-identified subject ID, COVID-19 status, age in years and sex. Subjects who had been exposed to COVID-19, were actively infected with it, or had recovered from it provided the deeply sampled blood TCRbeta repertoires that made up the dataset. The prospective study material was composed of cDNA or gDNA derived from T cells, B-cell-depleted T cells, or PBMCs. Where available, HLA class I and class II types were obtained from metadata supplied by the sample provider rather than from assay-based typing. The repertoires were made available in a free public database intended to serve as a resource for research on the immune response to SARS-CoV-2.

General conclusions and limits of the study: How much clinical and demographic metadata was included differed by source and by participant, and the metadata was provided uncurated.

TCRbeta CDR3 regions were amplified from genomic DNA by means of the immunoSEQ Assay, a bias-controlled multiplex PCR. On the authors' methods: The number of nucleated cells in each sample was estimated from the amplification of reference gene primers within the assay. Sequence reads were collapsed and filtered to measure the absolute abundance of every unique TCRbeta CDR3 rearrangement. For each sample, productive Simpson clonality was calculated by taking the square root of Simpson's diversity index across productive rearrangements. The table was pulled from immuneACCESS by TCRdb, which kept in-frame rearrangements only. Such tables lose some clones; where checked, under half of the loss comes from unresolved V genes, and the rest has no known cause. Clone size and V and J calls were adopted from that table, with D and trimming inferred from the DNA. The sample data list hundreds of thousands of clones, and about four fifths of these were observed just once. The ten largest clones take up roughly 5.3% of the sample.

Participants in the prospective study were enrolled through a virtual design, were aged roughly 18 to 100 years, and lived in some 24 United States geographic areas. In the prospective study, participants were assigned to cohorts based on the clinical history participants reported in a screening survey and a study questionnaire. Exposed participants had been in contact with someone with a PCR-confirmed or clinician-diagnosed COVID-19 case within 2 weeks of study entry. In the prospective study, whole blood, serum and a nasopharyngeal or oropharyngeal swab were collected from each participant by mobile phlebotomists. Prospective study participants could optionally give additional blood draws and questionnaires over an approximately two-month period. Before DNA extraction, prospective study blood samples were shipped either frozen or at room temperature. A note on this clone: The specificity of this receptor is unknown. Within one base of it there is no much larger clone, and no base qualities were kept.

V is pruned by 7 bases and J by 2 bases, leaving 6 bases of the junction without a gene match. From cysteine to phenylalanine, the CDR3 is 15 amino acids long. Of the read, only the CDR3 DNA is kept; its 45 bases are in frame from base 1. CDR1 and CDR2 were assigned from the germline V gene as SGHVS and FNYEAQ. This clonotype was obtained from a man aged 35 to 55 who had been exposed to COVID-19. The chain is assembled from TRBV7-6 and TRBJ2-1; 9 central nucleotides agree with TRBD2. Sequenced sample: PBMCs or T cells enriched from blood (not recorded which). The CDR3 here reads CASTAGLAPYNEQFF. In nucleotides, the sequence is TGTGCCAGCACCGCGGGACTAGCCCCCTACAATGAGCAGTTCTTC.